The T cell receptor beta chain under discussion was sequenced for a study of cytomegalovirus exposure and HLA in healthy donors. About the study: As an earlier analysis found, about 179 million T cells yielded about 120 million unique TCR beta sequences. Study findings and constraints: Over 15,000 TCR beta sequences were associated with HLA alleles at 0.05 false discovery rate in a later analysis. Upon later analysis, TCR association rates were observed to vary by HLA locus, being highest for DRB1 and lowest for HLA-C.

With respect to this clone: Its target is unknown.

The V gene lost 0 bases and the J gene lost 10 bases, with 8 bases spanning the gap. The CDR3 contains 12 residues. CDR1 and CDR2 (germline): SGHNT, YYREEE (reference sequence). PCR employed 60 Vbeta and 13 Jbeta primers. In the authors' workflow: Later, 65 million to 85 million unique TCR beta chains were counted in an analysis, and about 10 million of them were shared. TCRdb keeps only in-frame clones here, not all; method: immunoSEQ multiplex PCR. The V and J calls and the clone size are those of that table, but D and trimming were determined from the DNA. Among 150,000 or so clones listed, roughly 80% were seen once.

This clonotype originated in a man in his forties in good health and CMV-seropositive. This rearrangement joins TRBV5-4 to TRBJ2-1; D is possibly TRBD2 (5 bases). Sequenced: PBMCs. DNA for the CDR3: TGTGCCAGCAGCTTGGGGGCGGGCGAGCAGTTCTTC. Translation gives CASSLGAGEQFF.